This TCR beta chain was retrieved from a study of TIL therapy for anti-PD-1-resistant metastatic lung cancer. The table lists this clone with a few counts. This was the immunoSEQ v3 assay. Measured with immunoSEQ multiplex PCR; TCRdb has only the in-frame clones, and not every one. The sample has roughly 92,000 clones, about three fifths seen once. As to time point: pre-treatment sample, taken before nivolumab and TIL therapy. The tumor samples were excised metastases, mostly pleural nodules or supraclavicular lymph nodes. The receptor was isolated from a person aged 25 to 85 with non-small cell lung cancer. The specimen comprised tumor tissue, sampled at baseline.

The CDR3 region is CASSTRRGQGGEQYF. The CDR3 DNA is TGTGCCAGTAGTACAAGGAGGGGACAGGGGGGCGAGCAGTACTTC. V usage is TRBV19 and J usage is TRBJ2-7; 11 nucleotides match TRBD1. The germline V gene encodes CDR1 LNHDA and CDR2 SQIVND (reference sequence). J was trimmed by 6 bases and V by 4 bases; bases with no gene match: 8. The CDR3 has 15 amino acids.